These T cell receptor beta chains were read from a single sample in a study of blood T cell repertoires in COVID-19. Only in-frame clones appear in the TCRdb table, and some are missing; sequencing was by immunoSEQ multiplex PCR. The sample lists about 360,000 clones; around 86% were seen once. The specimen sequenced was peripheral blood. The receptor source for this set is a human donor in a cohort sampled during active COVID-19. The CDR3 runs from the conserved cysteine through the conserved F or W. The order of the fields is clone size, J gene, V gene, D gene, CDR3 DNA, CDR3 protein. A D gene is named only where the DNA matches it firmly. Size values are once, few and many counts, or a class for expanded clones, and some rows have none.

- | TRBJ2-7 | TRBV15 | TRBD2 | TGTGCCACCAGCAGAGACCTAGCGGGAGGAGTCGAGCAGTACTTC | CATSRDLAGGVEQYF
- | TRBJ1-1 | TRBV27 | TRBD1 | TGTGCCAGCAGTTTTTCACAGGGGACGGAAGCTTTCTTT | CASSFSQGTEAFF
- | TRBJ2-3 | TRBV7-8 | TRBD1 | TGTGCCAGCAGCCTCCGACAGGGGGCGGATACGCAGTATTTT | CASSLRQGADTQYF
- | TRBJ1-4 | TRBV6-5 | - | TGTGCCAGCAGTTCTACGGGGGGCCTATCAAATGAAAAACTGTTTTTT | CASSSTGGLSNEKLFF
once | TRBJ2-1 | TRBV5-1 | TRBD2 | TGCGCCAGCAGCTCGGGACTAGCGGGAGTATACAATGAGCAGTTCTTC | CASSSGLAGVYNEQFF
once | TRBJ2-7 | TRBV7-9 | - | TGTGCCAGCAGCTTGGTCTCAGGCCGCTCCTACGAGCAGTACTTC | CASSLVSGRSYEQYF
once | TRBJ1-1 | TRBV7-2 | - | TGTGCCAGCAGCTTACCGGTCGACACTGAAGCTTTCTTT | CASSLPVDTEAFF
- | TRBJ1-1 | TRBV13 | TRBD1 | TGTGCCAGCAGCCCCCTGGGACAGGGGGCTGGAGTCACTGAAGCTTTCTTT | CASSPLGQGAGVTEAFF
- | TRBJ1-2 | TRBV4-2 | - | TGTGCCAGCAGCCCCACCGGACAGTCTAACTATGGCTACACCTTC | CASSPTGQSNYGYTF
- | TRBJ2-2 | TRBV2 | TRBD2 | TGTGCCAGCAATCGACTAGCGGGAGAGACCGGGGAGCTGTTTTTT | CASNRLAGETGELFF
- | TRBJ1-1 | TRBV7-9 | - | TGTGCCAGCGGCATGACTAGGAACACTGAAGCTTTCTTT | CASGMTRNTEAFF
- | TRBJ2-7 | TRBV21-1 | - | TGTGCCAGCAGCAAGAGGCGGACCTACGAGCAGTACTTC | CASSKRRTYEQYF
- | TRBJ2-3 | TRBV2 | TRBD2 | TGTGCCAGCGTAGATTCACTAGCGGGGGGGCAAGATACGCAGTATTTT | CASVDSLAGGQDTQYF
- | TRBJ2-7 | TRBV7-2 | TRBD2 | TGTGCCAGCAGCGCCAGACTAGCGGGGGGCCTACAGTACGAGCAGTACTTC | CASSARLAGGLQYEQYF
- | TRBJ2-4 | TRBV30 | - | TGTGCCTGGAGCAATATTCCCGCGGGCAAAAACATTCAGTACTTC | CAWSNIPAGKNIQYF
- | TRBJ2-2 | TRBV6-5 | - | TGTGCCAGCAGATTCGACACCGGGGAGCTGTTTTTT | CASRFDTGELFF
- | TRBJ1-2 | TRBV6-5 | TRBD1 | TGTGCCAGCAGGCCGGGGACAGGAAAAAACTATGGCTACACCTTC | CASRPGTGKNYGYTF
once | TRBJ1-5 | TRBV6-5 | TRBD1 | TGTGCCAGCAGCTGGGGGACAGAACCTAATCAGCCCCAGCATTTT | CASSWGTEPNQPQHF
- | TRBJ2-4 | TRBV2 | - | TGTGCCAGCAGGTCCCCTAGCGAAATAGCCAAAAACATTCAGTACTTC | CASRSPSEIAKNIQYF
- | TRBJ2-2 | TRBV7-3 | - | TGTGCCAGCAGCTTAAAGCCCGACAGCCTACCCACGAGAAACACCGGGGAGCTGTTTTTT | CASSLKPDSLPTRNTGELFF
once | TRBJ1-2 | TRBV30 | - | TGTGCCTGGAGTGTATCCCTATATGGCTACACCTTC | CAWSVSLYGYTF
- | TRBJ1-5 | TRBV2 | TRBD1 | TGTGCCAGCAGTGGAGACAGGGCCAATCAGCCCCAGCATTTT | CASSGDRANQPQHF
- | TRBJ2-1 | TRBV5-4 | TRBD2 | TGTGCCAGCAGCTTGGCTAGCGGGAGGTCCCAGGATGAGCAGTTCTTC | CASSLASGRSQDEQFF
- | TRBJ2-7 | TRBV3-1/TRBV3-2 | TRBD1 | TGTGCCAGCAGCCTATTAGGACAGGCCGTTTTGGAGCAGTACTTC | CASSLLGQAVLEQYF
- | TRBJ1-2 | TRBV6-1 | - | TGTGCCAGCAGTGATATGGGCACTAACTATGGCTACACCTTC | CASSDMGTNYGYTF
- | TRBJ1-5 | TRBV2 | TRBD1 | TGTGCCAGCAGTGGACCGGGACAGCTTAGCAATCAGCCCCAGCATTTT | CASSGPGQLSNQPQHF
- | TRBJ2-7 | TRBV18 | TRBD1 | TGTGCCAGCTCACCCGGGACAGGGAGGTCCTACGAGCAGTACTTC | CASSPGTGRSYEQYF
- | TRBJ2-1 | TRBV20-1 | - | TGCAGTGCTAGTGAAGCGGTCAGCTCCTACAATGAGCAGTTCTTC | CSASEAVSSYNEQFF
- | TRBJ1-4 | TRBV19 | - | TGTGCCAGTAGTATTCAGGGGCCCCGAACTAATGAAAAACTGTTTTTT | CASSIQGPRTNEKLFF
- | TRBJ1-5 | TRBV19 | - | TGTGCCAGTACCCCAATTCGTTGGGGGGGGGACAATCAGCCCCAGCATTTT | CASTPIRWGGDNQPQHF
- | TRBJ2-7 | TRBV5-1 | TRBD2 | TGCGCCAGCAGCCCATCTAGCGGGAGGGCCCTGAACGAGCAGTACTTC | CASSPSSGRALNEQYF
- | TRBJ2-7 | TRBV5-1 | - | TGCGCCAGCAGCTCAGAGGCTATCACCTACGAGCAGTACTTC | CASSSEAITYEQYF
- | TRBJ1-2 | TRBV14 | TRBD1 | TGTGCCAGCAGCCCCACCCCCGACAGGGCCGACTATGGCTACACCTTC | CASSPTPDRADYGYTF
- | TRBJ1-6 | TRBV6-5 | - | TGTGCCAGCAGTTACGAAAGCGGATCACCCCTCCACTTT | CASSYESGSPLHF
- | TRBJ2-3 | TRBV12-3/TRBV12-4 | - | TGTGCCAGCACTGCAGATTCGGATACGCAGTATTTT | CASTADSDTQYF
- | TRBJ1-1 | TRBV18 | - | TGTGCCAGCTCCCCCAACCGGGGGGGGGACACTGAAGCTTTCTTT | CASSPNRGGDTEAFF
- | TRBJ2-7 | TRBV9 | - | TGTGCCAGCAGCGCCCTGGCGAGCGGCGAGCAGTACTTC | CASSALASGEQYF
- | TRBJ2-1 | TRBV15 | TRBD2 | TGTGCCACCAGCAGACCTATTGGCCCGGGGGGGACCTACAATGAGCAGTTCTTC | CATSRPIGPGGTYNEQFF
- | TRBJ1-2 | TRBV3-1/TRBV3-2 | TRBD1 | TGTGCCAGCAGTCGCGGGACAGGAGCCATATCTGCTGGCTACACCTTC | CASSRGTGAISAGYTF
- | TRBJ2-2 | TRBV30 | TRBD2 | TGTGCCTGGAGTGTATATGCCGGGACTAGCGGAACGAACACCGGGGAGCTGTTTTTT | CAWSVYAGTSGTNTGELFF
- | TRBJ2-1 | TRBV9 | - | TGTGCCAGCAGCGTATCTAGCGCTAATGAGCAGTTCTTC | CASSVSSANEQFF
once | TRBJ2-1 | TRBV7-9 | TRBD2 | TGTGCCAGCAGCTCCCCCTTGGGGCGGGGGGGTTATAGTGAGCAGTTCTTC | CASSSPLGRGGYSEQFF
- | TRBJ1-2 | TRBV4-1 | - | TGCGCCAGCAGCCAAGCTGCCGGGGAAAACTATGGCTACACCTTC | CASSQAAGENYGYTF
- | TRBJ1-1 | TRBV4-1 | - | TGCGCCAGCAGCCCCCTGTTTTGGGAGAGTGGGCCGACACAGAGACCGAACACTGAAGCTTTCTTT | CASSPLFWESGPTQRPNTEAFF
- | TRBJ1-5 | TRBV10-3 | - | TGTGCCATCAGGGAGGACATAAGCCAGCCCCAGCATTTT | CAIREDISQPQHF
- | TRBJ2-7 | TRBV5-6 | TRBD2 | TGTGCCAGCAGCCTCAGGACTAGCGGCTACTACGAGCAGTACTTC | CASSLRTSGYYEQYF
- | TRBJ2-5 | TRBV6-5 | TRBD2 | TGTGCCAGCAACAAGGAGCGGGAGGGCCAAGAGACCCAGTACTTC | CASNKEREGQETQYF
- | TRBJ2-2 | TRBV5-6 | TRBD1 | TGTGCCAGCAGCTACAAGACAGGGGTGGACACCGGGGAGCTGTTTTTT | CASSYKTGVDTGELFF
- | TRBJ2-3 | TRBV6-1 | - | TGTGCCAGCAGTGAAGCATATGGGGGCGGCACAGATACGCAGTATTTT | CASSEAYGGGTDTQYF
- | TRBJ1-1 | TRBV6-1 | - | TGTGCCAGCAGTGAAGTGGAGGGAGACACTGAAGCTTTCTTT | CASSEVEGDTEAFF
- | TRBJ1-6 | TRBV9 | - | TGTGCCAGCAGCGTGGGCGACGCCAGCTCCTATAATTCACCCCTCCACTTT | CASSVGDASSYNSPLHF
- | TRBJ2-7 | TRBV29-1 | - | TGCAGCGTTGGGAGGAGCTCCTACGAGCAGTACTTC | CSVGRSSYEQYF
- | TRBJ2-3 | TRBV7-2 | TRBD2 | TGTGCCAGCAGCCCTCAGCGGGGGTTCTCAGATACGCAGTATTTT | CASSPQRGFSDTQYF
- | TRBJ2-4 | TRBV6-1 | TRBD1 | TGTGCCAGCAGTGTCCGGGACAGGGGGCTGTTAAACATTCAGTACTTC | CASSVRDRGLLNIQYF
- | TRBJ1-4 | TRBV6-5 | - | TGTGCCAGCAGTTACACACCCCAGGTGGAAAAACTGTTTTTT | CASSYTPQVEKLFF
once | TRBJ2-3 | TRBV7-6 | - | TGTGCCAGCAGCTTAGGGGCCCTGCCAAGGACAGATACGCAGTATTTT | CASSLGALPRTDTQYF
- | TRBJ2-1 | TRBV19 | TRBD2 | TGTGCCAGTAGTATAACTAGCGGGGGGCCCAATGAGCAGTTCTTC | CASSITSGGPNEQFF
- | TRBJ2-7 | TRBV5-4 | - | TGTGCCAGCAGCTTGGAAGCGGGTCTTAACGAGCAGTACTTC | CASSLEAGLNEQYF
- | TRBJ2-3 | TRBV11-2 | TRBD1 | TGTGCCAGCAGCTTGGGGGGGACAGGGGGCGGCGATACGCAGTATTTT | CASSLGGTGGGDTQYF
- | TRBJ2-7 | TRBV27 | - | TGTGCCAGCAGTCCCCGAGGAGTCGAGCAGTACTTC | CASSPRGVEQYF